Below, 9 T cell receptor beta chains from the same sample are listed, as sequenced in a study of spatial heterogeneity in lung cancer. Sample time point: blood at routine non-recurrence follow-up after resection. Each CDR3 protein is one row after TCRdb ran MiXCR on the 5' RACE reads. The sample carries 25,000 to 35,000 distinct CDR3 sequences, more than 4.5% recorded once. The source was PBMCs, collected at follow-up. Source of these receptors: a female donor with early-stage non-small cell lung cancer.

This clonotype was counted many times. This chain uses TRBV7-8 with TRBJ2-7; 8 bases are a match to TRBD2. Trimming took 1 base from V and 6 from J; bases not matched to a gene: 11. This CDR3 has 16 residues. The germline V gene has CDR1 SGHVS and CDR2 FQNEAQ. The CDR3 nucleotides read TGTGCCAGCAGCTTAGTGGAACCGGGACTAGGTAGCGAGCAGTACTTC. Protein: CASSLVEPGLGSEQYF.

In its sample, this clonotype ranks as large (0.1 to 1%). The chain joins TRBV7-2 to TRBJ2-7; D not resolved. This CDR3 comprises 16 residues. Trimming left V 2 bases short and J 0 bases short, with 14 bases between. Germline lookup yields CDR1 SGHTA and CDR2 FQGNSA. CDR3 in amino acids: CASSLLLSLSSYEQYF. The CDR3 bases are TGTGCCAGCAGCTTACTTCTAAGTTTAAGCTCCTACGAGCAGTACTTC.

This clonotype was found many times. The chain joins TRBV7-3 to TRBJ2-5; D might be TRBD1 (6 bases). The length of the CDR3 is 15 residues. Between the trimmed V and J ends, which lost 0 bases and 5 bases, there was a span of 13 bases. Germline V gene data show CDR1 as SGHTA and CDR2 as FQGTGA. For the CDR3, the DNA is TGTGCCAGCAGCTTAACAAATGGCAGGGGCGAGACCCAGTACTTC. This translates into CASSLTNGRGETQYF.

This clonotype occurred many times. V is TRBV2 and J is TRBJ2-5, with 11 nucleotides matching TRBD2. The germline V gene encodes CDR1 SNHLY and CDR2 FYNNEI. V was pared by 7 bases and J by 5 bases, with 15 bases of the junction left unmatched. There are 17 residues in the CDR3. CDR3 loop: CASTPAASGGSAETQYF. CDR3 in DNA: TGTGCCAGCACCCCCGCCGCTAGCGGGGGGTCGGCGGAGACCCAGTACTTC.

This clonotype was seen repeatedly, ten times or more. The chain's CDR3 is CASSFVGGNIQYF. CDR3 nucleotides: TGTGCCAGCAGCTTTGTGGGGGGAAACATTCAGTACTTC. The V and J genes are TRBV7-9 and TRBJ2-4; tentative D call: TRBD2 (6 bases). V was clipped by 3 bases and J by 6 bases, with 9 bases between them. The CDR3 runs 13 residues. Germline values: CDR1 SEHNR, CDR2 FQNEAQ (reference sequence).

This clonotype was found many times. The rearrangement uses TRBV20-1 and TRBJ1-6, with D possibly matching TRBD1 (6 bases). Germline V gene sequence: CDR1 DFQATT, CDR2 SNEGSKA (reference sequence). The CDR3 has 17 residues. Trimming removed 6 bases at V and 1 base at J, with 19 bases between. The CDR3 reads CSAKQGFFGSYNSPLHF. DNA for the CDR3: TGCAGTGCAAAACAGGGTTTCTTCGGGTCCTATAATTCACCCCTCCACTTT.

The J gene is TRBJ2-5, the V gene TRBV12-3 or TRBV12-4; maybe TRBD1 (6 bases). The CDR3 loop spans 13 amino acids. Trimming removed 4 bases from V and 0 bases from J, with 6 bases in between. The chain's CDR3 is CASSWTDQETQYF. In DNA, the CDR3 is TGTGCCAGCAGTTGGACAGACCAAGAGACCCAGTACTTC.

This clonotype was counted ten times or more. J is TRBJ2-7 and V is TRBV7-2, with 9 bases lining up with TRBD1. The CDR3 spans 14 residues. Germline V gives CDR1 SGHTA, CDR2 FQGNSA. The junction had 8 bases not matched to a gene; V was cut back by 5 bases and J by 6 bases. Written as DNA, the CDR3 is TGTGCCAGCAGCCACCCCACAGGGGGCAGCGAGCAGTACTTC. Protein: CASSHPTGGSEQYF.

Regarding this clonotype: A much larger clone differs by one base, so this may be a read error. This rearrangement joins TRBV3-1 to TRBJ1-5; D gene unclear. The germline V gene encodes CDR1 LGHDT and CDR2 YNNKEL (reference sequence). The V end was cut by 2 bases, the J end by 3 bases, with 11 bases between. The CDR3 consists of 15 residues. The CDR3 DNA is TGTGCCAGCAGCCAAAGCGACAAGGACAATCAGCCCCAGCATTTT. This translates into CASSQSDKDNQPQHF.